Listed below are T cell receptor beta chains from one sample, sequenced in a study of cytomegalovirus exposure and HLA in healthy donors. Some clones are missing from TCRdb's copy, which holds only in-frame ones; the method was immunoSEQ multiplex PCR. The profile shows around 140,000 clones, 75% to 80% of them singletons. Input material: PBMCs. The receptors shown here come from a male donor in good health and CMV-seronegative. Each CDR3 is given with its conserved first and last residue. The D gene is left open where the match is weak. The size entry is marked missing in some rows and otherwise reads once, few, many or a size class.

D gene | J gene | V gene | clone size | CDR3 protein | CDR3 DNA
NA | TRBJ2-4 | TRBV30 | NA | CAWTRRGLAKNIQYF | TGTGCCTGGACACGGCGGGGCCTGGCCAAAAACATTCAGTACTTC
NA | TRBJ2-5 | TRBV6-5 | NA | CASSYSSSQETQYF | TGTGCCAGCAGTTACTCTTCTTCGCAAGAGACCCAGTACTTC
NA | TRBJ1-3 | TRBV25-1 | NA | CASSEEGHPGNTIYF | TGTGCCAGCAGTGAAGAAGGACATCCGGGAAACACCATATATTTT
TRBD1 | TRBJ1-1 | TRBV7-2 | NA | CASSLEQGFEAFF | TGTGCCAGCAGCTTAGAACAGGGGTTTGAAGCTTTCTTT
TRBD1 | TRBJ1-2 | TRBV2 | NA | CASSLQGNYGYTF | TGTGCCAGCAGTTTACAGGGGAACTATGGCTACACCTTC
NA | TRBJ1-6 | TRBV6-5 | NA | CASSYSEGVYNSPLHF | TGTGCCAGCAGTTACTCGGAGGGAGTCTATAATTCACCCCTCCACTTT
NA | TRBJ2-1 | TRBV6-5 | NA | CASSYGRGRGNEQFF | TGTGCCAGCAGTTACGGCAGGGGTCGGGGAAATGAGCAGTTCTTC
NA | TRBJ2-3 | TRBV2 | NA | CASSDRQGTDTQYF | TGTGCCAGCAGTGACCGACAGGGCACAGATACGCAGTATTTT
NA | TRBJ2-1 | TRBV4-3 | NA | CASSRGTSSYNEQFF | TGCGCCAGCAGCCGGGGGACTTCCTCCTACAATGAGCAGTTCTTC
TRBD1 | TRBJ1-1 | TRBV30 | NA | CAWSGQGKTEAFF | TGTGCCTGGAGTGGACAGGGTAAAACTGAAGCTTTCTTT
NA | TRBJ2-7 | TRBV23-1 | NA | CASSQPTGIGLTLEQYF | TGCGCCAGCAGTCAACCTACAGGGATAGGTCTTACCCTCGAGCAGTACTTC
NA | TRBJ2-2 | TRBV6-1 | few | CASSERTGTGELFF | TGTGCCAGCAGTGAACGGACGGGAACCGGGGAGCTGTTTTTT
NA | TRBJ1-5 | TRBV4-2 | NA | CASSQAGDSRPQHF | TGTGCCAGCAGCCAAGCGGGGGACTCCCGGCCCCAGCATTTT
TRBD2 | TRBJ2-7 | TRBV7-2 | NA | CASVLTSGGGYEQYF | TGTGCCAGCGTCCTTACTAGCGGGGGGGGATACGAGCAGTACTTC
NA | TRBJ2-5 | TRBV6-5 | NA | CASSYVASLQETQYF | TGTGCCAGCAGTTACGTAGCCTCCCTCCAAGAGACCCAGTACTTC
NA | TRBJ2-7 | TRBV6-5 | NA | CASSYGGEDEQYF | TGTGCCAGCAGTTACGGAGGGGAGGATGAGCAGTACTTC
NA | TRBJ1-6 | TRBV30 | NA | CAWSQIYNSPLHF | TGTGCCTGGAGTCAGATTTATAATTCACCCCTCCACTTT
NA | TRBJ2-7 | TRBV30 | NA | CAWSVRDTLQYF | TGTGCCTGGAGTGTACGGGACACTTTACAGTACTTC
TRBD1 | TRBJ1-2 | TRBV5-8 | NA | CASSLWGQGNYGYTF | TGTGCCAGCAGCTTGTGGGGACAGGGAAACTATGGCTACACCTTC
NA | TRBJ1-1 | TRBV7-2 | NA | CASSLQGPRTEAFF | TGTGCCAGCAGCTTACAGGGCCCGCGCACTGAAGCTTTCTTT
TRBD1 | TRBJ1-4 | TRBV4-1 | once | CASSPSYGTETGKLFF | TGCGCCAGCAGCCCGTCGTATGGGACAGAGACAGGAAAACTGTTTTTT
TRBD1 | TRBJ2-7 | TRBV6-5 | NA | CASKATGNIYEQYF | TGTGCCAGCAAAGCGACAGGGAATATCTACGAGCAGTACTTC
NA | TRBJ1-1 | TRBV6-5 | NA | CASSNPGTMNTEAFF | TGTGCCAGCAGTAACCCCGGGACTATGAACACTGAAGCTTTCTTT
TRBD1 | TRBJ2-7 | TRBV7-2 | NA | CASSFLTGLTYEQYF | TGTGCCAGCAGCTTCCTGACAGGGCTTACCTACGAGCAGTACTTC
TRBD2 | TRBJ2-3 | TRBV7-2 | NA | CASSKEVSGGSTDTQYF | TGTGCCAGCAGCAAAGAGGTATCGGGGGGGAGCACAGATACGCAGTATTTT
NA | TRBJ2-5 | TRBV6-1 | NA | CASSETGSETQYF | TGTGCCAGCAGTGAAACAGGGTCGGAGACCCAGTACTTC
TRBD1 | TRBJ2-7 | TRBV5-1 | NA | CASSLDPDRAFYEQYF | TGCGCCAGCAGCTTGGACCCGGACAGGGCTTTTTACGAGCAGTACTTC
TRBD2 | TRBJ2-3 | TRBV7-6 | NA | CATRGTSGGESTDTQYF | TGTGCCACACGGGGGACTAGCGGGGGGGAAAGCACAGATACGCAGTATTTT
NA | TRBJ1-1 | TRBV5-1 | NA | CASSLPRTGEKAEAFF | TGCGCCAGCAGCTTACCTAGGACTGGAGAAAAGGCTGAAGCTTTCTTT